This T cell receptor (beta chain) comes out of a study of cytomegalovirus exposure and HLA in healthy donors. About the study: HLA-typed donors were the source of some 80 million unique TCRs, which an early data release held.

J lost 5 bases, V lost 5 bases, and 11 bases had no gene match. Germline assignment: CDR1 SGHTA and CDR2 FQGNSA. CDR3 length: 16 residues. Study-level points and caveats: Further analysis, carried out later, found HLA-associated TCR beta chains more clonally expanded than equally common other chains. Only CMV serostatus was available as immune exposure information. Most of the CMV-associated TCR beta chains (in a later analysis) appeared to be HLA-restricted.

A multiplex PCR was run with 60 Vbeta primers and 13 Jbeta primers. The method was immunoSEQ multiplex PCR; TCRdb's version includes in-frame clones alone and lacks a portion of them. The sample holds 85,000 to 120,000 clones, about three quarters seen once. Points on this clone: What it binds is not known.

This chain links TRBV7-2 with TRBJ2-5, with 10 bases fitting TRBD2. The sample taken for sequencing was PBMCs. The clonotype originates from a woman in her 50s in good health and CMV-seropositive. CDR3 in amino acids: CASSLQGLAEVETQYF. The CDR3 region has the DNA TGTGCCAGCAGCCTACAAGGACTAGCGGAAGTGGAGACCCAGTACTTC.